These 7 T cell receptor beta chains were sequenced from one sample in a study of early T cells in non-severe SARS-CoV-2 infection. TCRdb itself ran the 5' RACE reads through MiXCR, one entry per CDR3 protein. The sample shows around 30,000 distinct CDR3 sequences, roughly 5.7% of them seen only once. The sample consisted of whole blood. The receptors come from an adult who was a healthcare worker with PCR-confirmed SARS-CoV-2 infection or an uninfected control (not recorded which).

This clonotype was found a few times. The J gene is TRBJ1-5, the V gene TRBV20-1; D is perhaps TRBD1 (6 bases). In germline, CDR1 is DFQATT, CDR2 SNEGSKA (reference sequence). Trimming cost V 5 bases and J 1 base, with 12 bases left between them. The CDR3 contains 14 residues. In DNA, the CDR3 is TGCAGTGCTCCGCAGGGGAACAGCAATCAGCCCCAGCATTTT. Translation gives CSAPQGNSNQPQHF.

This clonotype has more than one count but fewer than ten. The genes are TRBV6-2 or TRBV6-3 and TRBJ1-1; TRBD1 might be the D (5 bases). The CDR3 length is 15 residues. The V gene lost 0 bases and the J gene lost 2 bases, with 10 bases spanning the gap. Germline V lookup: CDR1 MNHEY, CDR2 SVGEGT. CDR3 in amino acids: CASSYSAGANTEAFF. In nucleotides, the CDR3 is TGTGCCAGCAGTTACTCGGCCGGGGCTAACACTGAAGCTTTCTTT.

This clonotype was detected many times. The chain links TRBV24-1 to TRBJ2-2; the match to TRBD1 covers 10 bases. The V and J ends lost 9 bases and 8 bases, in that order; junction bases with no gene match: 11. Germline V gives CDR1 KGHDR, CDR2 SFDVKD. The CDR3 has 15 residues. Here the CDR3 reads CATRSGTGDMGELFF. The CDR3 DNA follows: TGTGCCACCCGATCCGGGACAGGGGACATGGGGGAGCTGTTTTTT.

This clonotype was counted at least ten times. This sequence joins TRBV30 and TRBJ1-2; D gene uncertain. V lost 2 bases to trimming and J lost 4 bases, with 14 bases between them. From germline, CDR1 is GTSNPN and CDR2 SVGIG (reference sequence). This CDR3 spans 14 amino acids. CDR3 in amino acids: CAWSQGVGVYGYTF. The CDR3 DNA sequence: TGTGCCTGGAGTCAAGGTGTAGGAGTCTATGGCTACACCTTC.

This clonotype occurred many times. The chain's CDR3 is CASSYRWTGDKNIQYF. The CDR3 nucleotides are TGTGCCAGCAGTTACCGCTGGACAGGGGACAAAAACATTCAGTACTTC. The rearrangement joins TRBV6-5 to TRBJ2-4, with 9 nucleotides matching TRBD1. In germline, CDR1 is MNHEY, CDR2 SVGAGI. The V gene end was trimmed by 2 bases and the J gene end by 3 bases; junction bases not matched to a gene: 5. This CDR3 has 16 residues.

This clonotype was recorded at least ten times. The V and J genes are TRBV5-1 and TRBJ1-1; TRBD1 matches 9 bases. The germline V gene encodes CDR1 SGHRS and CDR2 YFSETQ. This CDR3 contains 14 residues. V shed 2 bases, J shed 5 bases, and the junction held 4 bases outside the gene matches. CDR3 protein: CASSLSGQGTEAFF. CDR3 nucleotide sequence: TGCGCCAGCAGCTTATCGGGACAGGGAACTGAAGCTTTCTTT.

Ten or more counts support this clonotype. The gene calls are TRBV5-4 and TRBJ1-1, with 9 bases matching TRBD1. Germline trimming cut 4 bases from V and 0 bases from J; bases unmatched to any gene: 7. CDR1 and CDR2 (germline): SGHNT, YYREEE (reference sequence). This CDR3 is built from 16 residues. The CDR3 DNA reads TGTGCCAGCAGCACAGGGACAGGGCTATTGAACACTGAAGCTTTCTTT. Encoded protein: CASSTGTGLLNTEAFF.